The 13 T cell receptor beta chains listed next were all sequenced from one sample in a study of Ad26.COV2.S vaccination and SARS-CoV-2 variants. Repertoires were generated with immunoSEQ multiplex PCR, while TCRdb's copy carries only in-frame clones and drops some. The data show hundreds of thousands of clones, 88% seen once. Described treatment: around 19 received Ad26.COV2.S at low or high dose, single or two shots; about five received placebo; per-sample allocation not given. Vaccine and placebo recipients were sampled on day 63 after the first injection. The sequenced sample was peripheral blood, obtained in a trial of Ad26.COV2.S vaccine versus placebo. The source of these receptors is a person aged 18-65 years who received the Ad26.COV2.S COVID-19 vaccine or a placebo.

The gene calls are TRBV5-4 and TRBJ2-4, with a weak D call TRBD1 (6 bases). Germline lookup yields CDR1 SGHNT and CDR2 YYREEE (reference sequence). The CDR3 is made up of 17 amino acids. Trimming pared 0 bases from V and 2 bases from J, leaving 15 bases between. The CDR3 region is CASSLVQGPGTKNIQYF. The DNA of the CDR3 is TGTGCCAGCAGCTTGGTTCAGGGGCCGGGGACCAAAAACATTCAGTACTTC.

This chain links TRBV6-6 with TRBJ1-3; possibly TRBD1 for D (6 bases). The CDR3 runs 16 residues. V was shortened by 4 bases and J by 4 bases, with 17 bases between the two germline ends. Germline V gene lookup returns CDR1 MNHNY and CDR2 SVGAGI (reference sequence). The CDR3 sequence is CASSSPGQGRGNTIYF. In DNA, the CDR3 is TGTGCCAGCAGTTCACCCGGGCAGGGGCGAGGAAACACCATATATTTT.

The gene calls are TRBV23-1 and TRBJ1-4, with D possibly TRBD1 on 6 matching bases. TRBV23-1 counts as an open reading frame of uncertain function. This CDR3 comprises 15 residues. V shed 4 bases and J shed 6 bases, with 15 bases lying between them. CDR3 coding DNA: TGCGCCAGCAGTCCCGCGGGGGGCAGGGATGAAAAACTGTTTTTT. This translates into CASSPAGGRDEKLFF.

This chain connects TRBV4-3 to TRBJ2-1; D is unclear. Trimming left V 0 bases short and J 8 bases short, with 11 bases between. This CDR3 has 14 residues. The germline gives CDR1 LGHNA, CDR2 YSLEER. CDR3 sequence (DNA): TGCGCCAGCAGCCAAGACCCCTCAAGCTATGAGCAGTTCTTC. Encoded protein: CASSQDPSSYEQFF.

CDR3 sequence reads: CASSLGETEAFF. The CDR3 nucleotides read TGTGCCAGCAGCTTAGGGGAAACTGAAGCTTTCTTT. This rearrangement joins TRBV7-2 to TRBJ1-1; the D is unclear. Germline CDR1 reads SGHTA; CDR2 reads FQGNSA. V dropped 1 base and J dropped 5 bases, with 5 bases sitting between them. The CDR3 sequence is 12 residues long.

This clone was seen a handful of times. V is TRBV24-1 and J is TRBJ1-3; no clear D. The germline V gene has CDR1 KGHDR and CDR2 SFDVKD. This CDR3 region has 14 residues. Trimming pared 12 bases from V and 4 bases from J, leaving 18 bases between. The CDR3 DNA is TGTGCCCCCCCCTACGCATCGAAGGGAAACACCATATATTTT. Protein sequence: CAPPYASKGNTIYF.

V is TRBV5-1 and J is TRBJ2-7; D not resolved. Germline lookup yields CDR1 SGHRS and CDR2 YFSETQ. The V end lost 1 base, the J end lost 0 bases, and 5 bases lay between the germline ends. The CDR3 covers 13 residues. The CDR3 bases are TGCGCCAGCAGCTTGTCCTCCTCCTACGAGCAGTACTTC. This sequence encodes CASSLSSSYEQYF.

This clone was seen a few times. The V call is TRBV5-5, the J call TRBJ2-7, with D maybe TRBD1 (5 bases). The CDR3 runs 14 residues. The ends were cut back, 6 bases at V and 1 base at J, with 14 bases in the middle. Germline V CDR1 and CDR2: SGHKS, YYEKEE (reference sequence). The CDR3 loop reads CASTLDGHSYEQYF. CDR3 DNA sequence: TGTGCCAGCACCCTTGACGGACATTCCTACGAGCAGTACTTC.

The genes are TRBV5-5 and TRBJ1-2; tentatively, D is TRBD1 (5 bases). This CDR3 comprises 11 residues. Between the trimmed V and J ends, which lost 4 bases and 11 bases, there was a span of 12 bases. The germline gives CDR1 SGHKS, CDR2 YYEKEE (reference sequence). The CDR3 DNA follows: TGTGCCAGCAGCCTGGACGGGGGGTACACCTTC. The encoded protein is CASSLDGGYTF. Filled out from reference TRBV5-5 and TRBJ1-2, the complete variable domain reads DAGVTQSPTHLIKTRGQQVTLRCSPISGHKSVSWYQQVLGQGPQFIFQYYEKEERGRGNFPDRFSARQFPNYSSELNVNALLLGDSALYLCASSLDGGYTFGSGTRLTVV.

The V and J genes are TRBV25-1 and TRBJ1-4, with a weak D call TRBD1 (6 bases). Trimming cost V 4 bases and J 4 bases, with 10 bases left between them. The CDR3 has 14 amino acids. Germline V gene sequence: CDR1 MGHDK, CDR2 SYGVNS. CDR3 region: CASSVTGNNEKLFF. The CDR3 DNA is TGTGCCAGCAGTGTAACAGGGAATAATGAAAAACTGTTTTTT. Full variable domain (remainder filled in from reference TRBV25-1 and TRBJ1-4): EADIYQTPRYLVIGTGKKITLECSQTMGHDKMYWYQQDPGMELHLIHYSYGVNSTEKGDLSSESTVSRIRTEHFPLTLESARPSHTSQYLCASSVTGNNEKLFFGSGTQLSVL.

This chain joins TRBV7-9 and TRBJ2-5, with D hard to call. Germline V gives CDR1 SEHNR, CDR2 FQNEAQ (reference sequence). The V and J ends lost 0 bases and 5 bases respectively, with 10 bases between them. The length of the CDR3 is 14 residues. The CDR3 sequence: CASSLAGFQETQYF. CDR3 in DNA: TGTGCCAGCAGCTTAGCTGGGTTCCAGGAGACCCAGTACTTC. The full variable domain, rest sourced from reference TRBV7-9 and TRBJ2-5, is DTGVSQNPRHKITKRGQNVTFRCDPISEHNRLYWYRQTLGQGPEFLTYFQNEAQLEKSRLLSDRFSAERPKGSFSTLEIQRTEQGDSAMYLCASSLAGFQETQYFGPGTRLLVL.

The chain joins TRBV28 to TRBJ2-5; 7 bases agree with TRBD2. Germline V lookup: CDR1 MDHEN, CDR2 SYDVKM. CDR3 length: 15 amino acids. Trimming took 3 bases from V and 1 from J; bases not matched to a gene: 5. CDR3 region: CASSFFSGVQETQYF. CDR3 DNA sequence: TGTGCCAGCAGTTTTTTCAGCGGGGTCCAAGAGACCCAGTACTTC.

The chain has TRBV7-9 and TRBJ2-7; D may match TRBD1 or TRBD2 (5 bases each). Germline V gene data show CDR1 as SEHNR and CDR2 as FQNEAQ (reference sequence). The CDR3 spans 15 residues. Between the trimmed V and J ends, which lost 5 bases and 5 bases, there was a span of 19 bases. CDR3 sequence: CASSNPGPLLDEQYF. The CDR3 DNA follows: TGTGCCAGCAGCAATCCGGGACCCCTCCTCGACGAGCAGTACTTC.